These 28 T cell receptor beta chains share one sample of origin, sequenced in a study of T cell responses to AZD1222 COVID-19 vaccine. Generated by immunoSEQ multiplex PCR, the TCRdb table keeps only in-frame clones and is missing some. The sample records more than 20,000 clones, more than 75% being singletons. Source: peripheral blood, taken 28 days after the second AZD1222 dose. The receptors derive from an adult who received the AZD1222 COVID-19 vaccine.

The rearrangement uses TRBV12-3 or TRBV12-4 and TRBJ1-5; D perhaps matches TRBD1 (5 bases). This CDR3 is built from 13 residues. V lost 8 bases, J lost 3 bases, and 11 bases lay in between. Here the CDR3 DNA reads TGTGCCAGCTGCCGGGACGCCAATCAGCCCCAGCATTTT. It translates to CASCRDANQPQHF.

The V and J genes are TRBV2 and TRBJ1-6; TRBD1 might be the D (5 bases). Germline-derived CDR1 and CDR2 are SNHLY and FYNNEI. CDR3 length equals 12 residues. Trimming pared 3 bases from V and 10 bases from J, leaving 7 bases between. The CDR3 DNA is TGTGCCAGCAGTGAGACAGCCTCACCCCTCCACTTT. It yields the protein CASSETASPLHF.

Only one count was recorded for this clone. V is TRBV5-6 and J is TRBJ1-1; weak D call: TRBD1 (5 bases). The germline V and J ends were trimmed by 5 bases and 1 base, with 12 bases remaining between them. Germline CDR1 reads SGHDT; CDR2 reads YYEEEE. CDR3 length: 14 amino acids. DNA of the CDR3: TGTGCCAGCAGAAGCAGGGTAGGGAACACTGAAGCTTTCTTT. Protein: CASRSRVGNTEAFF.

In this sample, this clone turned up once. The chain links TRBV24-1 to TRBJ2-7, with 13 bases aligning to TRBD2. Trimming cost V 4 bases and J 2 bases; bases outside gene matches: 4. The germline CDR1 and CDR2 sequences are KGHDR and SFDVKD. The CDR3 consists of 16 residues. Here the CDR3 DNA reads TGTGCCACCAGTGACACCGGACTAGCGGGAGCCTACGAGCAGTACTTC. Protein product: CATSDTGLAGAYEQYF.

This chain joins TRBV6-6 and TRBJ2-5; a possible D gene is TRBD2 (5 bases). This CDR3 has 15 residues. The germline V and J ends were trimmed by 6 bases and 3 bases, with 17 bases remaining between them. Germline assignment: CDR1 MNHNY and CDR2 SVGAGI (reference sequence). In nucleotides, the CDR3 is TGTGCCAGCAGAAGTAGTGAGCTAGCAAAAGAGACCCAGTACTTC. Protein product: CASRSSELAKETQYF.

This sequence joins TRBV28 and TRBJ1-5, with D possibly being TRBD1 (5 bases). The CDR3 runs 15 residues. Germline loops: CDR1 MDHEN, CDR2 SYDVKM. Trimming left V 2 bases short and J 2 bases short, with 10 bases between. The DNA for the CDR3 is TGTGCCAGCAGTTTAGCCAGGGCAGGCAATCAGCCCCAGCATTTT. It is translated as CASSLARAGNQPQHF.

The chain combines TRBV29-1 with TRBJ1-5; possibly TRBD1 for D (5 bases). CDR1 and CDR2 from the germline V gene are SQVTM and ANQGSEA. Trimming took 0 bases from V and 2 from J, leaving 8 bases between them. The CDR3 spans 14 residues. DNA for the CDR3: TGCAGCGTTGAAGAAACGGGGGGCAATCAGCCCCAGCATTTT. As protein: CSVEETGGNQPQHF.

The chain links TRBV4-2 to TRBJ1-1, with 8 nucleotides matching TRBD1. Germline V gene data show CDR1 as LGHNA and CDR2 as YNFKEQ. V lost 3 bases, J lost 7 bases, and 7 bases stayed unmatched. This CDR3 comprises 14 residues. CDR3 sequence: CASSQRQGLGEAFF. In DNA, the CDR3 is TGTGCCAGCAGCCAGCGACAGGGGTTAGGTGAAGCTTTCTTT.

The CDR3 DNA is TGCGCCAGCAGCTCAAACAGGGGAAGAAGGGACACTGAAGCTTTCTTT. It yields the protein CASSSNRGRRDTEAFF. The V and J genes are TRBV5-1 and TRBJ1-1; 7 nucleotides agree with TRBD1. CDR3 length: 16 residues. CDR1 is SGHRS, CDR2 YFSETQ, per germline. V lost 3 bases and J lost 3; bases outside the gene matches: 11.

The chain joins TRBV28 to TRBJ2-5; D not resolved. Germline CDR1 is MDHEN and CDR2 is SYDVKM. Trimming took off 5 bases at V and 5 bases at J, with 21 bases between the two ends. This CDR3 is 16 amino acids long. In DNA, the CDR3 is TGTGCCAGCAGTCCCCAAGTGGGGTATCCGGTGGAGACCCAGTACTTC. Translating gives CASSPQVGYPVETQYF.

The CDR3 spells CSLLSTDTQYF. Here the CDR3 DNA reads TGCAGTCTGTTGAGCACAGATACGCAGTATTTT. This chain connects TRBV20-1 to TRBJ2-3; D is uncertain. Germline values: CDR1 DFQATT, CDR2 SNEGSKA (reference sequence). The V end was cut by 8 bases, the J end by 0 bases, with 6 bases between. The CDR3 length is 11 residues.

V is TRBV7-2 and J is TRBJ2-3; possibly TRBD2 for D (6 bases). Germline CDR1 is SGHTA and CDR2 is FQGNSA. The CDR3 covers 15 residues. Deletions cut 5 bases from V and 4 bases from J, with 16 bases between. In nucleotides, the CDR3 is TGTGCCAGCAGCGGCCGAGCTCCTAGCGCAGATACGCAGTATTTT. Protein product: CASSGRAPSADTQYF. Full variable domain (remainder filled in from reference TRBV7-2 and TRBJ2-3): GAGVSQSPSNKVTEKGKDVELRCDPISGHTALYWYRQSLGQGLEFLIYFQGNSAPDKSGLPSDRFSAERTGGSVSTLTIQRTQQEDSAVYLCASSGRAPSADTQYFGPGTRLTVL.

V and J are TRBV30 and TRBJ2-2; 9 bases line up with TRBD2. The CDR3 has 18 amino acids. The V segment lost 3 bases and the J segment 3 bases; nucleotides outside the gene matches: 14. The V gene's germline CDR1 is GTSNPN and CDR2 SVGIG (reference sequence). In DNA, the CDR3 is TGTGCCTGGAGCTCCAGGACTCCGGGACTAGCCTACACCGGGGAGCTGTTTTTT. This encodes CAWSSRTPGLAYTGELFF.

The chain recombines TRBV3-1 (or the pseudogene TRBV3-2) with TRBJ2-6; D call uncertain. The V end lost 6 bases, the J end lost 0 bases, and 3 bases lay between the germline ends. Germline V gene data show CDR1 as LGHDT and CDR2 as YNNKEL (reference sequence). The CDR3 sequence is 13 residues long. The CDR3 coding sequence is TGTGCCAGCAGTCTCTCTGGGGCCAACGTCCTGACTTTC. Its protein product is CASSLSGANVLTF.

The rearrangement uses TRBV3-1 (or the pseudogene TRBV3-2) and TRBJ1-4; D remains ambiguous. Trimming pared 0 bases from V and 7 bases from J, leaving 9 bases between. In germline, CDR1 is LGHDT, CDR2 YNNKEL (reference sequence). This CDR3 is built from 14 residues. CDR3 region: CASSQEVVGEKLFF. For the CDR3, the DNA is TGTGCCAGCAGCCAAGAAGTGGTTGGTGAAAAACTGTTTTTT.

As concerns this clone: The junction departs from the called germline gene at one end, perhaps through a read error. This sequence joins TRBV7-7 and TRBJ2-2; 11 bases align to TRBD2. Germline CDR1 is SSHAT and CDR2 is FNYEAQ (reference sequence). The CDR3 consists of 18 residues. CDR3 sequence: CASSSLPGLAEYGGELFF. The CDR3, as DNA: TGTGCTAGCAGTTCTCTGCCGGGACTAGCGGAATATGGCGGGGAGCTGTTTTTT.

The CDR3 DNA reads as TGTGCCAGCAGCTCGGCGACGGACGGCTATGGCTACACCTTC. It translates to CASSSATDGYGYTF. The chain employs TRBV5-4 and TRBJ1-2; D ambiguous. Trimming cost V 3 bases and J 4 bases, with 13 bases left between them. CDR1 is SGHNT, CDR2 YYREEE, per germline (reference sequence). The CDR3 covers 14 residues.

This clone was seen only a few times. The chain employs TRBV6-4 and TRBJ2-3; the D gene is possibly TRBD2 (6 bases). The CDR3 runs 14 residues. Looked up from germline, CDR1 is MRHNA and CDR2 is SNTAGT. V lost 3 bases, J lost 6 bases, and 13 bases lay in between. CDR3 DNA: TGTGCCAGCAGTGAGGGGGGAGGCAGGGATACGCAGTATTTT. As protein: CASSEGGGRDTQYF.

The CDR3 protein is CASSLEGLAGGYLETQYF. The CDR3 nucleotides read TGTGCCAGCAGCTTGGAAGGACTAGCGGGAGGGTATCTGGAGACCCAGTACTTC. The V gene is TRBV5-5, the J gene TRBJ2-5, with 15 bases matching TRBD2. Trimming at V came to 0 bases and at J to 5 bases, leaving 8 bases not matched to a gene. Germline-derived CDR1 and CDR2 are SGHKS and YYEKEE (reference sequence). The CDR3 has 18 amino acids.

The chain combines TRBV5-6 with TRBJ2-2, with a weak D call TRBD1 (5 bases). The CDR3 spans 15 residues. The V gene's germline CDR1 is SGHDT and CDR2 YYEEEE. Trimming took 3 bases from V and 7 from J, leaving 16 bases between them. CDR3 region: CASSSPQGSYGELFF. The CDR3 DNA follows: TGTGCCAGCAGCTCACCCCAGGGTTCTTACGGGGAGCTGTTTTTT.

Written as DNA, the CDR3 is TGTGCCAGCAGCCAAGCGTTCGGGGTCCACAATGAGCAGTTCTTC. This gives the protein CASSQAFGVHNEQFF. This chain joins TRBV3-1 (or the pseudogene TRBV3-2) and TRBJ2-1; possible D gene TRBD2, 5 bases. Trimming removed 1 base at V and 5 bases at J, with 12 bases between. Germline V gene sequence: CDR1 LGHDT, CDR2 YNNKEL (reference sequence). The length of the CDR3 is 15 residues.

The rearrangement uses TRBV7-3 and TRBJ2-1; 8 bases agree with TRBD1. The CDR3 loop spans 14 amino acids. Trimming removed 5 bases from V and 5 bases from J; junction bases left unmatched: 5. Germline V lookup: CDR1 SGHTA, CDR2 FQGTGA. The CDR3 spells CASSPGQGHNEQFF. In DNA form, the CDR3 reads TGTGCCAGCAGCCCTGGACAGGGACACAATGAGCAGTTCTTC. Together with reference TRBV7-3 and TRBJ2-1, the CDR3 gives the full variable domain: GAGVSQTPSNKVTEKGKYVELRCDPISGHTALYWYRQSLGQGPEFLIYFQGTGAADDSGLPNDRFFAVRPEGSVSTLKIQRTERGDSAVYLCASSPGQGHNEQFFGPGTRLTVL.

This chain connects TRBV6-4 to TRBJ2-3; 14 bases fit TRBD2. Germline values: CDR1 MRHNA, CDR2 SNTAGT. Germline trimming cut 5 bases from V and 6 bases from J; bases unmatched to any gene: 4. The CDR3 consists of 15 residues. The CDR3 nucleotides read TGTGCCAGCAGTAGACTAGCGGGAGGGACCGATACGCAGTATTTT. Translated: CASSRLAGGTDTQYF.

The chain joins TRBV7-9 to TRBJ2-7; D might be TRBD1 (5 bases). CDR3 length: 13 residues. CDR1 is SEHNR and CDR2 is FQNEAQ in the germline V gene (reference sequence). V lost 2 bases to trimming and J lost 6 bases, with 11 bases between them. CDR3 DNA: TGTGCCAGCAGCTTAAGTGGGGCGAGCGAGCAGTACTTC. Encoded protein: CASSLSGASEQYF.

The V call is TRBV3-1 (or the pseudogene TRBV3-2), the J call TRBJ2-7, with TRBD2 matching over 14 bases. The J segment lost 4 bases and the V segment lost 4 bases, leaving 6 bases of the junction unmatched. The germline V gene encodes CDR1 LGHDT and CDR2 YNNKEL (reference sequence). The CDR3 is made up of 16 amino acids. CDR3 in amino acids: CASSLDGTSGSYEQYF. DNA for the CDR3: TGTGCCAGCAGCCTCGACGGGACTAGCGGGAGTTACGAGCAGTACTTC.

V usage is TRBV11-3 and J usage is TRBJ1-1; D gene uncertain. Germline loops: CDR1 SGHNT, CDR2 YENEEA. There are 13 residues in the CDR3. The V end was cut by 5 bases, the J end by 1 base, with 8 bases between. This CDR3 is CASSLETNTEAFF. The CDR3 region has the DNA TGTGCCAGCAGCCTCGAGACGAACACTGAAGCTTTCTTT.

This clone was found once. The rearrangement links TRBV14 to TRBJ2-1, with D unclear. Per the germline V gene, CDR1 is SGHDN and CDR2 is FVKESK. V was pared by 4 bases and J by 0 bases, with 13 bases between. The CDR3 length is 16 residues. The DNA for the CDR3 is TGTGCCAGCAGCCCCAATGGCGGTAGCTCCTACAATGAGCAGTTCTTC. It is translated as CASSPNGGSSYNEQFF.

The genes are TRBV6-2 or TRBV6-3 and TRBJ2-1, with 10 bases lining up with TRBD2. V dropped 6 bases and J dropped 10; count of bases not matched to a gene: 12. In germline, CDR1 is MNHEY, CDR2 SVGEGT. The CDR3 runs to 15 residues. Written as DNA, the CDR3 is TGTGCCAGCAGCCCCTTTTTTAGCGGGAGGCCAGAGCAGTTCTTC. Translated, it gives CASSPFFSGRPEQFF.